The T cell receptor (beta chain) described here comes from a study of control samples from healthy donors and cancer patients. The length of the CDR3 is 14 residues. Looked up from germline, CDR1 is LGHDT and CDR2 is YNNKEL (reference sequence). With 0 bases removed from V and 10 bases from J, the gap between germline ends came to 13 bases. Here immunoSEQ multiplex PCR was the method, and the copy in TCRdb shows in-frame clones only, minus some. The data hold fewer than 65,000 clones, with roughly 90% observed a single time. The rearrangement uses TRBV3-1 (or the pseudogene TRBV3-2) and TRBJ2-1; D gene unclear. Sequenced material: PBMCs. This clonotype was obtained from a man aged 35 to 55 with colorectal cancer. CDR3: CASSQEMGGNEQFF. In DNA form, the CDR3 reads TGTGCCAGCAGCCAAGAGATGGGCGGCAACGAGCAGTTCTTC.